These T cell receptor beta chains were read from a single sample in a study of T-cell memory formation after mild COVID-19. TCRdb used MiXCR to reprocess the 5' RACE reads, holding one entry per CDR3 protein. The profile shows about 270,000 distinct CDR3 sequences, around 15% of them singletons. Material for sequencing was PBMCs or a T cell subset sorted from them (not recorded which). These TCRs come from a man between 18 and 29 years old who had mild COVID-19 (a few samples of this study predate the infection). Cell type and time point are not known. Both conserved end residues are part of each CDR3. Each record gives: J gene, clone size, V gene, D gene, CDR3 protein, CDR3 DNA. A D gene is named only where the DNA matches it firmly. A row's size may be missing; if present it is once, few, many or a size class.

TRBJ1-1	-	TRBV5-1	-	CASSLDRLEAFF	TGCGCCAGCAGCTTGGACAGGCTTGAAGCTTTCTTT
TRBJ1-5	many	TRBV4-3	TRBD1	CASSPTGDSYQPQHF	TGCGCCAGCAGCCCAACAGGGGACAGTTATCAGCCCCAGCATTTT
TRBJ2-5	-	TRBV11-3	-	CASSSSRRETQYF	TGTGCCAGCAGCTCTTCACGTCGAGAGACCCAGTACTTC
TRBJ2-7	few	TRBV7-6	-	CASSPRIRGTSYEQYF	TGTGCCAGCAGCCCACGGATCCGGGGGACCTCCTACGAGCAGTACTTC
TRBJ1-2	-	TRBV19	TRBD1	CASKFLGQGYSYTF	TGTGCCAGCAAATTCTTGGGACAGGGTTATAGCTACACCTTC
TRBJ2-2	few	TRBV18	TRBD1	CASSQDRVGYTGELFF	TGTGCCAGCTCACAGGACAGGGTCGGATACACCGGGGAGCTGTTTTTT
TRBJ1-6	many	TRBV3-1	-	CASSPTNQSPLHF	TGTGCCAGCAGCCCAACCAATCAGTCACCCCTCCACTTT
TRBJ1-6	-	TRBV7-9	-	CASSSGWPQRYNSPLHF	TGTGCCAGCAGCTCGGGATGGCCGCAGCGCTATAATTCACCCCTCCACTTT
TRBJ2-3	few	TRBV5-1	TRBD2	CASSFLAGGPDTQYF	TGCGCCAGCAGCTTCCTAGCGGGGGGACCAGATACGCAGTATTTT
TRBJ2-7	-	TRBV20-1	-	CSARDPTSYEQYF	TGCAGTGCTAGGGACCCCACCTCCTACGAGCAGTACTTC
TRBJ2-4	once	TRBV7-2	-	CASTPGAGTKVF	TGTGCCAGCACCCCAGGGGCCGGGACTAAAGTCTTC
TRBJ2-2	-	TRBV6-1	TRBD1	CASSQQGAVNTGELFF	TGTGCCAGCAGCCAACAGGGGGCGGTGAACACCGGGGAGCTGTTTTTT
TRBJ1-5	few	TRBV7-2	-	CASSLTGTNQPQHF	TGTGCCAGCAGCTTAACAGGTACTAATCAGCCCCAGCATTTT
TRBJ2-1	-	TRBV5-1	-	CASSLLGASYNEQFF	TGCGCCAGCAGCTTGTTAGGGGCTTCCTACAATGAGCAGTTCTTC
TRBJ2-7	-	TRBV20-1	-	CSAAPPQGGDPYEQYF	TGCAGTGCTGCCCCCCCCCAGGGGGGGGATCCCTACGAGCAGTACTTC
TRBJ2-5	-	TRBV6-2/TRBV6-3	-	CASSYSSGDQETQYF	TGTGCCAGCAGTTACTCGTCAGGGGACCAAGAGACCCAGTACTTC
TRBJ2-2	-	TRBV15	TRBD1	CATSGQGPNTGELFF	TGTGCCACCAGCGGACAGGGTCCGAACACCGGGGAGCTGTTTTTT
TRBJ1-2	many	TRBV12-3/TRBV12-4	-	CASSFRGNYGYTF	TGTGCCAGCAGTTTCCGAGGCAACTATGGCTACACCTTC
TRBJ2-1	many	TRBV15	-	CATSRGGTEQFF	TGTGCCACCAGCAGAGGAGGGACAGAGCAGTTCTTC
TRBJ2-5	few	TRBV3-1	TRBD1	CASSRTGTGVETQYF	TGTGCCAGCAGCCGTACCGGGACAGGGGTAGAGACCCAGTACTTC
TRBJ1-1	many	TRBV6-5	-	CASRQGFATEAFF	TGTGCCAGCAGGCAGGGGTTTGCCACTGAAGCTTTCTTT
TRBJ2-7	few	TRBV9	-	CASSAQGLSYEQYF	TGTGCCAGCAGCGCGCAGGGGTTGTCCTACGAGCAGTACTTC
TRBJ1-2	-	TRBV15	TRBD1	CATSARQGLWGYTF	TGTGCCACCAGCGCCCGACAGGGCCTGTGGGGCTACACCTTC
TRBJ1-3	few	TRBV9	-	CASSVAPLTGAGNTIYF	TGTGCCAGCAGCGTAGCCCCTCTGACAGGAGCTGGAAACACCATATATTTT
TRBJ2-3	few	TRBV5-6	TRBD2	CASSFLAGGQDTQYF	TGTGCCAGCAGCTTCCTAGCGGGGGGACAAGATACGCAGTATTTT
TRBJ2-3	-	TRBV7-6	-	CASSLTGVAPDTQYF	TGTGCCAGCAGCTTAACTGGGGTAGCCCCAGATACGCAGTATTTT